This T cell receptor (beta chain) was observed in a study of shared clonotypes between healthy human individuals. Genomic DNA of every subset was divided equally among multiple immunoSEQ plates. Repertoires were generated with immunoSEQ multiplex PCR, while TCRdb's copy carries only in-frame clones and drops some. Of about 960,000 clones detected, 76% appear once; the ten largest clones hold roughly 1.5%. As to this clone: Its specificity is unknown.

CDR1 and CDR2 (germline): SGDLS, YYNGEE. V shed 5 bases, J shed 6 bases, and the junction held 10 bases outside the gene matches. The CDR3 sequence is 16 residues long. Broader study findings: Clonotypes shared by all four donors outscored non-shared clonotypes in generation probability. How much donors shared clonotypes was expected to be affected by sequencing depth.

A CD45RA+ naive subset and a CD45RA-negative memory subset were split from CD4+ cells. The sample consisted of memory CD4+ T cells sorted from blood. Noted subset: CD45RA-negative fraction. The V and J genes are TRBV9 and TRBJ2-2, with 10 bases aligning to TRBD2. This clonotype was sampled from a man aged 18-30 years in good health. The CDR3 here is CASSVSSLAGAGELFF. CDR3 in DNA: TGTGCCAGCAGTGTCAGCAGCCTAGCGGGAGCCGGGGAGCTGTTTTTT.